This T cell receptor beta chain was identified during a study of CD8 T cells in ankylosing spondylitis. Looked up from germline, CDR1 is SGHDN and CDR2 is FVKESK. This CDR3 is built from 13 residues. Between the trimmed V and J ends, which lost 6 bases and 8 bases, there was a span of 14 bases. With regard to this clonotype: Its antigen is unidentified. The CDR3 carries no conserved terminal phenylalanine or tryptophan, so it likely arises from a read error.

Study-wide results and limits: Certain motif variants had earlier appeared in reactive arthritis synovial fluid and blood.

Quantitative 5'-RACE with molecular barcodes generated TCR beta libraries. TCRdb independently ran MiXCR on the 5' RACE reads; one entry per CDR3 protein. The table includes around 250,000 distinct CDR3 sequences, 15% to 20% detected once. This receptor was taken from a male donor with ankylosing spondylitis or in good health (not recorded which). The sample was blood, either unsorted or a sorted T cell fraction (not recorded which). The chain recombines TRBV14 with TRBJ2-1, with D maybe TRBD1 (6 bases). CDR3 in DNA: TGTGCCAGCAGTCGTACAGGGAGTTATGAGCAGTTCCTC. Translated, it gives CASSRTGSYEQFL.